This entry features one T cell receptor beta chain sequence. A junction boundary mismatches the germline segment, possibly from a read error. The entry originates in a study of blood T cell repertoires in COVID-19. The overall study: Sample material is recorded as cDNA or gDNA derived from T cells, B-cell-depleted T cells, or PBMCs.

As handled by the study authors: For nucleated cells, counts were estimated from reference gene primer amplification. Generated by immunoSEQ multiplex PCR, the TCRdb table keeps only in-frame clones and is missing some. Clone size and V and J calls were adopted from that table, with D and trimming inferred from the DNA. Altogether approximately 100,000 clones are present, roughly 80% being singletons, with the ten largest covering under 11%. This CDR3 is 19 amino acids long. Germline V gene lookup returns CDR1 SGHAT and CDR2 FQNNGV. The rearrangement links TRBV11-2 to TRBJ2-3; 10 nucleotides align to TRBD2. Sequenced: peripheral blood. The sequence was collected from a human donor in a cohort sampled during active COVID-19. CDR3 amino acids: CASSPRGRGPSGSRDTQYF. The CDR3 DNA reads TGTGCCAGCAGCCCCCGCGGGAGGGGGCCTAGCGGGAGCAGAGATACGCAGTATTTT.